These 10 T cell receptor beta chains share one sample of origin, sequenced in a study of blood T cell repertoires in COVID-19. TCRdb's copy holds only in-frame clones and misses some; the assay was immunoSEQ multiplex PCR. The sample holds some 300,000 clones, around 92% seen once. Sequencing was carried out using PBMCs or T cells enriched from blood (not recorded which). These receptors originate from a woman in her twenties or thirties who had recovered from COVID-19.

The V gene is TRBV4-2, the J gene TRBJ2-1, with 9 bases lining up with TRBD1. The germline V gene has CDR1 LGHNA and CDR2 YNFKEQ. After removal of 2 bases from V and 4 bases from J, the junction contained 9 bases not matched to a gene. The CDR3 length is 17 residues. The CDR3 loop is CASSQTEDRGIYNEQFF. The CDR3 coding sequence is TGTGCCAGCAGCCAAACGGAGGACAGGGGAATTTACAATGAGCAGTTCTTC.

The chain combines TRBV28 with TRBJ2-7, with D possibly TRBD2 on 6 matching bases. Germline V CDR1 and CDR2: MDHEN, SYDVKM. Trimming stripped 6 bases from V and 3 bases from J, with 15 bases between. The CDR3 contains 14 residues. The CDR3 spells CASSSGTLYYEQYF. DNA for the CDR3: TGTGCCAGCAGCTCCGGGACTCTTTACTACGAGCAGTACTTC.

This rearrangement joins TRBV3-1 (or the pseudogene TRBV3-2) to TRBJ1-2, with a weak D call TRBD1 (5 bases). Trimming left V 4 bases short and J 2 bases short, with 17 bases between. Germline V gene lookup returns CDR1 LGHDT and CDR2 YNNKEL (reference sequence). The CDR3 length is 16 residues. The CDR3 loop reads CASSLSKGIPNYGYTF. DNA for the CDR3: TGTGCCAGCAGCCTCTCAAAGGGGATCCCAAACTATGGCTACACCTTC.

The chain combines TRBV9 with TRBJ1-5; the match to TRBD1 covers 9 bases. Germline V gene data show CDR1 as SGDLS and CDR2 as YYNGEE. The CDR3 covers 16 residues. V was clipped by 3 bases and J by 5 bases; unmatched bases: 9. CDR3 bases: TGTGCCAGCAGCGCCTATAGGGACAGGGACGATCAGCCCCAGCATTTT. Amino acid sequence: CASSAYRDRDDQPQHF.

The chain carries TRBV7-2 and TRBJ2-7; 10 nucleotides agree with TRBD2. Trimming at V came to 5 bases and at J to 5 bases, leaving 12 bases not matched to a gene. Germline V lookup: CDR1 SGHTA, CDR2 FQGNSA. This CDR3 comprises 16 residues. CDR3 sequence: CASSGPLAGGMHEQYF. The CDR3 DNA sequence: TGTGCCAGCAGCGGCCCTTTAGCGGGAGGAATGCACGAGCAGTACTTC.

V and J are TRBV18 and TRBJ1-1; weak D call: TRBD1 (6 bases). From germline, CDR1 is KGHSH and CDR2 LQKENI. The CDR3 has 14 residues. V was shortened by 4 bases and J by 3 bases, with 12 bases between the two germline ends. This chain's CDR3 is CASSRGQKDTEAFF. CDR3 in DNA: TGTGCCAGCTCACGCGGACAGAAGGACACTGAAGCTTTCTTT.

This chain uses TRBV7-9 with TRBJ2-1; tentatively, D is TRBD1 (6 bases). The V end was cut by 1 base, the J end by 9 bases, with 16 bases between. The CDR3 length is 15 residues. Germline V gene lookup returns CDR1 SEHNR and CDR2 FQNEAQ (reference sequence). CDR3: CASSLVEGVSIEQFF. DNA of the CDR3: TGTGCCAGCAGCTTAGTCGAGGGGGTTTCGATTGAGCAGTTCTTC.

The chain has TRBV27 and TRBJ2-2; weak D call: TRBD1 (7 bases). There are 14 residues in the CDR3. Germline V CDR1 and CDR2: MNHEY, SMNVEV (reference sequence). The V end lost 8 bases, the J end lost 5 bases, and 15 bases lay between the germline ends. The CDR3 region is CASQGGRRTGELFF. As DNA, the CDR3 is TGTGCCAGCCAGGGGGGCCGAAGGACCGGGGAGCTGTTTTTT.

This chain joins TRBV29-1 and TRBJ2-1; no firm D call. Germline V lookup: CDR1 SQVTM, CDR2 ANQGSEA. Trimming removed 4 bases from V and 0 bases from J, with 13 bases in between. The CDR3 spans 15 residues. The CDR3 DNA follows: TGCAGCGTTGGTTTTTACTTAAGCTCCTACAATGAGCAGTTCTTC. Translation: CSVGFYLSSYNEQFF.

The genes are TRBV18 and TRBJ2-1, with 9 bases that match TRBD1. V lost 6 bases to trimming and J lost 6 bases; unmatched junction nucleotides: 9. Germline lookup yields CDR1 KGHSH and CDR2 LQKENI. The length of the CDR3 is 15 residues. This CDR3 reads CASSLAGTGSNEQFF. CDR3 nucleotide sequence: TGTGCCAGCTCTCTAGCCGGGACAGGGTCCAATGAGCAGTTCTTC.